What follows is one T cell receptor beta chain and its context. Its antigen is as yet unknown. The sample is drawn from a study of cytomegalovirus exposure and HLA in healthy donors. General observations from the study: Across donors, sequencing depth was assumed by presence/absence analyses to be roughly uniform. The classifier reportedly diagnosed cytomegalovirus status with high sensitivity and specificity. Common viral pathogens seemed to be connected with several of the most significant clusters, according to a later analysis.

A multiplex PCR was run with 60 Vbeta primers and 13 Jbeta primers. The data were produced by immunoSEQ multiplex PCR, yet TCRdb's version contains in-frame clones alone and is incomplete. The table for this sample gives some 51,000 clones. There are 14 residues in the CDR3. CDR1 is LGHNA and CDR2 is YNFKEQ in the germline V gene. This sequence was found in a man aged 40-49 years in good health and CMV-seropositive. What was sequenced was PBMCs. This chain joins TRBV4-2 and TRBJ2-5; no firm D call. The DNA end lines up better with TRBJ2-7; the J call may be wrong. The CDR3 protein is CASSQDLTGYEQYF. The CDR3 DNA reads TGTGCCAGCAGCCAAGATCTAACCGGTTACGAGCAGTACTTC.